This T cell receptor beta chain was recorded in a study of STAT5B mutations in CD4+ large granular lymphocyte leukemia. The study's findings and limits: Patient CD4-sorted repertoires looked more clonal than healthy CD4+ repertoires, even without putative leukemic clones.

TCRdb's copy holds only in-frame clones and misses some; the assay was immunoSEQ multiplex PCR. Among some 30,000 clones listed, roughly 76% were seen once. Of note for this clone: Antigen unknown.

Sequenced input: CD4+ T cells from blood buffy coats. This clonotype originated in a human donor in good health.

CDR3 DNA: TGTGCCAGCAGCCCCGGACTAGCGGGAGCAGATACGCAGTATTTT. It encodes CASSPGLAGADTQYF. This sequence joins TRBV7-3 and TRBJ2-3; the match to TRBD2 covers 13 bases. In germline, CDR1 is SGHTA, CDR2 FQGTGA. The junction had 3 bases not matched to a gene; V was cut back by 5 bases and J by 4 bases. The CDR3 is 15 amino acids.